This entry describes one T cell receptor (beta chain). These data originate in a study of T-cell memory formation after mild COVID-19. TCRdb re-derived calls from the 5' RACE reads in MiXCR, one entry per CDR3 protein. The repertoire holds about 560,000 distinct CDR3 sequences, with under 20% as singletons. The CDR3 loop spans 14 amino acids. Per germline, CDR1 MGHRA and CDR2 YSYEKL. V was shortened by 0 bases and J by 3 bases, with 9 bases between the two germline ends. The specimen was PBMCs or a T cell subset sorted from them (not recorded which). The rearrangement links TRBV4-1 to TRBJ2-7; D unresolved. This clonotype was sampled from an adult woman who had mild COVID-19 (a few samples of this study predate the infection). Cell type and time point are not known. The CDR3 nucleotides are TGCGCCAGCAGCCAAGACCCACTGGGCTACGAGCAGTACTTC. Residues: CASSQDPLGYEQYF.